This TCR beta chain was obtained from a study of T-cell reconstitution after alpha-beta-depleted transplantation in children. The V end lost 2 bases, the J end lost 10 bases, and 6 bases lay between the germline ends. Germline loops: CDR1 SEHNR, CDR2 FQNEAQ (reference sequence). The CDR3 loop spans 11 amino acids. This clonotype was counted ten times or more. The library targeted TCRbeta and was prepared with unique molecular identifiers. MiXCR, applied by TCRdb to the PCR reads, yields one record per CDR3 protein. The sample consists of over 150,000 distinct CDR3 sequences, roughly 15% of them appearing once.

V is TRBV7-9 and J is TRBJ2-1; D remains unclear. Specimen: PBMCs from the stem cell graft donor, collected from the stem cell graft. This TCR was sampled from a human donor who donated a stem cell graft to a child with acute lymphoblastic leukemia. CDR3 loop: CASSLISEQFF. The CDR3 DNA reads as TGTGCCAGCAGCTTAATATCAGAGCAGTTCTTC.